This entry describes one T cell receptor beta chain. Only in-frame clones appear in the TCRdb table, and some are missing; sequencing was by immunoSEQ multiplex PCR. The sample records hundreds of thousands of clones, 85% to 90% being singletons. This sample is part of a study of shared T cell receptors in the human thymus. These data also formed part of another study, on human thymus T cells. That source reports: Each of the donors was a healthy Finnish infant who was undergoing open corrective cardiac surgery for congenital heart defects. From resections taken during corrective heart surgery, the thymus tissue was obtained. Repertoires sampled from thymus and blood appeared biased in V and J gene usage. Unrelated individuals reportedly shared highly overlapping thymic TCR repertoires.

This TCR was recovered from a boy in the first two years of life with a congenital heart defect. Sequencing was done on a sample of thymocytes.

CDR3 coding DNA: TGTGCCAGCAGTTCCCTCGACAGGTGGGGCACTGAAGCTTTCTTT. This encodes CASSSLDRWGTEAFF. The rearrangement joins TRBV27 to TRBJ1-1; tentative D call: TRBD1 (6 bases). Germline V gives CDR1 MNHEY, CDR2 SMNVEV (reference sequence). The CDR3 totals 15 residues. Trimming shortened V by 4 bases and J by 4 bases, and 16 bases separated the two germline ends.